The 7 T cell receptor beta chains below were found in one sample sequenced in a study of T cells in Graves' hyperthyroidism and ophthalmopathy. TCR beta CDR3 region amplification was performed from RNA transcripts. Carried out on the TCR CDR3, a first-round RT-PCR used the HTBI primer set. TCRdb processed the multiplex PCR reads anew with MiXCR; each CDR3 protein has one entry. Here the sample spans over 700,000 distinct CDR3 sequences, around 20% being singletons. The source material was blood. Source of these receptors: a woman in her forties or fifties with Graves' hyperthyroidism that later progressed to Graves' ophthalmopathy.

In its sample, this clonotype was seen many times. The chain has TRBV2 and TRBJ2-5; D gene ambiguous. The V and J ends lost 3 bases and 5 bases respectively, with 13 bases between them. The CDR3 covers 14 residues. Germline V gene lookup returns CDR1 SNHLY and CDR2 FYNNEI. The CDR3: CASSDGRSRETQYF. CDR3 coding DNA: TGTGCCAGCAGTGATGGTCGGTCCCGGGAGACCCAGTACTTC.

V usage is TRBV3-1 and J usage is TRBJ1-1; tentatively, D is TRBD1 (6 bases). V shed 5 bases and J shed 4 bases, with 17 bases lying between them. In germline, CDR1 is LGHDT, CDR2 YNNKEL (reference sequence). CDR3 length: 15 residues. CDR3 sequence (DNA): TGTGCCAGCAGCTCCAGCCCAGGGGCGTTCACTGAAGCTTTCTTT. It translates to CASSSSPGAFTEAFF.

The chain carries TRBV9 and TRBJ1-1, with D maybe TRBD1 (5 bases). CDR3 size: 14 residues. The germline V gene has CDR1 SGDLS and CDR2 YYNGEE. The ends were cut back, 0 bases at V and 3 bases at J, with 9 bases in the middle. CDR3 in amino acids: CASSVVVGDTEAFF. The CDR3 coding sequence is TGTGCCAGCAGCGTAGTAGTGGGGGACACTGAAGCTTTCTTT.

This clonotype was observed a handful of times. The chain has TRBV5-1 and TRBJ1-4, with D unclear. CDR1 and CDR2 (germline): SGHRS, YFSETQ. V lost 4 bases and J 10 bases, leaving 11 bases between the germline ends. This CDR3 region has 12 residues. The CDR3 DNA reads TGCGCCAGCAGCGCGTCCCGGGGAAAACTGTTTTTT. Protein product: CASSASRGKLFF.

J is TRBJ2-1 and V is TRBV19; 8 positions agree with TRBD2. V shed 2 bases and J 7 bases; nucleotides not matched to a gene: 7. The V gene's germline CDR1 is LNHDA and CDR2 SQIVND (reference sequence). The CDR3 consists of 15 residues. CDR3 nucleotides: TGTGCCAGTAGTATAAAAGCGGGGGAGGCGAATGAGCAGTTCTTC. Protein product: CASSIKAGEANEQFF.

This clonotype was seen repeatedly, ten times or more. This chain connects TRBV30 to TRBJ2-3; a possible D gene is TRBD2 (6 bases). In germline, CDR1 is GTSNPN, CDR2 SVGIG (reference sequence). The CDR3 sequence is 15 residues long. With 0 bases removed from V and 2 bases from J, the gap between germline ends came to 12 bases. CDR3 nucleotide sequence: TGTGCCTGGAGTGTAAGAGGGGACTCCACAGATACGCAGTATTTT. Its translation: CAWSVRGDSTDTQYF.

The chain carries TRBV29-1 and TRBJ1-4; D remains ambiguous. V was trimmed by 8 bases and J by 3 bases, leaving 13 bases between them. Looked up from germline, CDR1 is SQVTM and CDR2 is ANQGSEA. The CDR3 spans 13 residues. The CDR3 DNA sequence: TGCAGCACCCGACGCTCAGCTAATGAAAAACTGTTTTTT. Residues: CSTRRSANEKLFF. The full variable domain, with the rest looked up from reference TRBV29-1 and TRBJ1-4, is SAVISQKPSRDICQRGTSLTIQCQVDSQVTMMFWYRQQPGQSLTLIATANQGSEATYESGFVIDKFPISRPNLTFSTLTVSNMSPEDSSIYLCSTRRSANEKLFFGSGTQLSVL.